This entry lists 19 T cell receptor beta chains sequenced from one sample in a study of shared clonotypes between healthy human individuals. This table comes from immunoSEQ multiplex PCR, and its TCRdb copy is limited to in-frame clones, with some not included. The repertoire holds approximately 320,000 clones, with roughly 84% as singletons. The sequenced sample consisted of memory CD8+ T cells sorted from blood. The sample's subset: CD45RO+ cells pooled with CCR7-negative TemRA cells. Receptors originate from a young man in good health.

This chain uses TRBV28 with TRBJ2-7; 7 nucleotides match TRBD2. Losses at the gene ends were 8 bases for V and 4 bases for J; bases not matched to a gene: 8. CDR3 length: 13 residues. Germline V gene sequence: CDR1 MDHEN, CDR2 SYDVKM. CDR3 bases: TGTGCCAGCGGCCCTTTGGGAGGGTACGAGCAGTACTTC. Translating gives CASGPLGGYEQYF.

The gene calls are TRBV15 and TRBJ1-2; D not resolved. The germline gives CDR1 LNHNV, CDR2 YYDKDF (reference sequence). Trimming removed 7 bases from V and 3 bases from J, with 0 bases in between. The CDR3 contains 9 residues. The CDR3 region has the DNA TGTGCCACCAACTATGGCTACACCTTC. Its protein is CATNYGYTF. The complete variable domain, with remaining parts taken from reference TRBV15 and TRBJ1-2, reads DAMVIQNPRYQVTQFGKPVTLSCSQTLNHNVMYWYQQKSSQAPKLLFHYYDKDFNNEADTPDNFQSRRPNTSFCFLDIRSPGLGDTAMYLCATNYGYTFGSGTRLTVV.

The chain couples TRBV4-2 to TRBJ2-1, with TRBD1 matching over 7 bases. This CDR3 has 16 amino acids. Trimming took 0 bases from V and 4 from J; bases not matched to a gene: 6. Germline V gives CDR1 LGHNA, CDR2 YNFKEQ. The CDR3 protein is CASSQEGDSFYNEQFF. The CDR3 region has the DNA TGTGCCAGCAGCCAAGAGGGGGACAGCTTTTACAATGAGCAGTTCTTC.

The CDR3 region is CASSENFGYSYGYTF. The CDR3 nucleotides are TGTGCCAGCAGTGAAAACTTTGGGTACAGCTATGGCTACACCTTC. This sequence joins TRBV6-1 and TRBJ1-2; D uncertain. Deletions cut 2 bases from V and 4 bases from J, with 14 bases between. This CDR3 has 15 residues. The germline V gene has CDR1 MNHNS and CDR2 SASEGT.

Concerning this clone: In the same sample, other DNA sequences code for this CDR3. The chain employs TRBV11-2 and TRBJ2-7, with 13 bases matching TRBD2. The CDR3 runs 15 residues. Germline CDR1 is SGHAT and CDR2 is FQNNGV. J gave up 2 bases and V 5 bases, and 3 bases lay outside the gene matches. In DNA, the CDR3 is TGTGCCAGCAGCCCGGGACTAGCGGGGACCTACGAGCAGTACTTC. Its translation: CASSPGLAGTYEQYF.

This clone was seen more than once but under ten times. The chain is built from TRBV25-1 and TRBJ2-7, with TRBD2 as a possible D gene (6 bases). Trimming pared 5 bases from V and 2 bases from J, leaving 19 bases between. This CDR3 has 16 amino acids. Germline loops: CDR1 MGHDK, CDR2 SYGVNS. CDR3 nucleotide sequence: TGTGCCAGCAGTCTGTCCCTCGGCGGGACTCCCTACGAGCAGTACTTC. As protein: CASSLSLGGTPYEQYF.

This clone occurred a few times. The chain has TRBV5-6 and TRBJ2-7; 9 bases line up with TRBD1. Germline CDR1 and CDR2: SGHDT and YYEEEE. CDR3 length: 14 amino acids. Losses at the gene ends were 4 bases for V and 3 bases for J; bases not matched to a gene: 5. In DNA form, the CDR3 reads TGTGCCAGCAGCCCCGGGACAGGGAACTACGAGCAGTACTTC. It encodes CASSPGTGNYEQYF.

The chain links TRBV9 to TRBJ1-2; 7 bases align to TRBD1. The CDR3 is 14 amino acids. V lost 4 bases to trimming and J lost 2 bases; unmatched junction nucleotides: 5. The germline V gene has CDR1 SGDLS and CDR2 YYNGEE. This CDR3 is CASSPGTVNYGYTF. The CDR3 DNA reads as TGTGCCAGCAGCCCCGGGACAGTGAACTATGGCTACACCTTC.

The chain couples TRBV27 to TRBJ1-1, with 9 bases that match TRBD1. V lost 8 bases, J lost 6 bases, and 10 bases stayed unmatched. Germline V gene lookup returns CDR1 MNHEY and CDR2 SMNVEV (reference sequence). The CDR3 loop spans 14 amino acids. CDR3 nucleotides: TGTGCCAGCCGCCCCGGGACAGGGAGTGCTGAAGCTTTCTTT. Its protein is CASRPGTGSAEAFF.

V is TRBV27 and J is TRBJ2-5, with D perhaps TRBD2 (6 bases). Germline-derived CDR1 and CDR2 are MNHEY and SMNVEV (reference sequence). Trimming pared 5 bases from V and 4 bases from J, leaving 20 bases between. The CDR3 consists of 16 residues. Here the CDR3 reads CASSPLRAGWIETQYF. The CDR3, as DNA: TGTGCCAGCAGTCCGCTTCGGGCGGGGTGGATAGAGACCCAGTACTTC.

The chain is built from TRBV11-2 and TRBJ2-7; TRBD1 is a possible D gene (5 bases). Trimming pared 2 bases from V and 7 bases from J, leaving 18 bases between. This CDR3 is 15 amino acids long. CDR1 is SGHAT, CDR2 FQNNGV, per germline. In DNA, the CDR3 is TGTGCCAGCAGCTTATGGGGCAGCCTCGCTGGAGAGCAGTACTTC. Translation: CASSLWGSLAGEQYF.

This chain connects TRBV11-2 to TRBJ2-7; D may be TRBD1 or TRBD2 (5 bases each). CDR3 length: 12 amino acids. Germline lookup yields CDR1 SGHAT and CDR2 FQNNGV. V gave up 1 base and J gave up 5 bases, with 6 bases separating them. The CDR3 loop is CASSLVGHEQYF. In DNA, the CDR3 is TGTGCCAGCAGCTTAGTGGGACACGAGCAGTACTTC.

The gene calls are TRBV9 and TRBJ2-1, with a possible D match to TRBD1 (6 bases). With 1 base removed from V and 6 bases from J, the gap between germline ends came to 23 bases. Germline V CDR1 and CDR2: SGDLS, YYNGEE. The CDR3 spans 18 residues. CDR3 bases: TGTGCCAGCAGCGTATCAGGGGCCGTGACCCCCTTAGGCAATGAGCAGTTCTTC. This sequence encodes CASSVSGAVTPLGNEQFF.

V is TRBV30 and J is TRBJ2-7; no clear D. The CDR3 consists of 13 residues. The ends were cut back, 3 bases at V and 6 bases at J, with 15 bases in the middle. Per the germline V gene, CDR1 is GTSNPN and CDR2 is SVGIG (reference sequence). For the CDR3, the DNA is TGTGCCTGGAGAGACGGCCTAGGGCTCGAGCAGTACTTC. Translating gives CAWRDGLGLEQYF.

The rearrangement uses TRBV7-6 and TRBJ2-5; 12 bases match TRBD2. The CDR3 sequence is 15 residues long. The ends lost 5 bases at V and 2 bases at J; junction bases unmatched: 3. Germline CDR1 reads SGHVS; CDR2 reads FNYEAQ. The CDR3 DNA reads as TGTGCCAGCAGCGGGACTAGCGGGCGGCAAGAGACCCAGTACTTC. It yields the protein CASSGTSGRQETQYF.

This chain links TRBV11-2 with TRBJ2-1; D could derive from TRBD1 or TRBD2 (5 bases each). V was trimmed by 5 bases and J by 5 bases, leaving 10 bases between them. Per germline, CDR1 SGHAT and CDR2 FQNNGV. This CDR3 is built from 13 residues. CDR3: CASSLWGNNEQFF. The DNA of the CDR3 is TGTGCCAGCAGCCTCTGGGGGAACAATGAGCAGTTCTTC.

This clone was seen just once. The chain employs TRBV5-1 and TRBJ2-3; D uncertain. Germline loops: CDR1 SGHRS, CDR2 YFSETQ. V lost 1 base and J lost 5, with 8 bases in between. The CDR3 totals 13 residues. The CDR3 loop reads CASSLISGDTQYF. CDR3 sequence (DNA): TGCGCCAGCAGCTTGATAAGTGGAGATACGCAGTATTTT.

The chain recombines TRBV4-1 with TRBJ2-5, with 9 bases lining up with TRBD2. The trim removed 3 bases at V and 5 bases at J, leaving 10 bases unmatched. The germline gives CDR1 MGHRA, CDR2 YSYEKL. CDR3 size: 16 residues. In DNA, the CDR3 is TGCGCCAGCAGCCATTTTAGCGGGAGTATTGTTGAGACCCAGTACTTC. Translation gives CASSHFSGSIVETQYF.

The DNA of the CDR3 is TGTGCCAGCAGCCCCCCTCGGGTGGCAGGGGGAAACTACAATGAGCAGTTCTTC. Its protein product is CASSPPRVAGGNYNEQFF. This sequence joins TRBV7-9 and TRBJ2-1; 7 nucleotides line up with TRBD1. V dropped 5 bases and J dropped 3; count of bases not matched to a gene: 16. This CDR3 is 18 amino acids long. Germline assignment: CDR1 SEHNR and CDR2 FQNEAQ (reference sequence).